What follows are 24 T cell receptor beta chains derived from one specimen sequenced in a study of identical twins. TCRdb processed the 5' RACE reads anew with MiXCR; each CDR3 protein has one entry. The sample carries a few hundred thousand distinct CDR3 sequences, less than 20% recorded once. Sequencing was done on a sample of naive T cells sorted from blood. The receptors here all came from a man aged 45-60 years in good health.

This clonotype was observed many times. The V and J genes are TRBV2 and TRBJ1-2; D remains unclear. Germline lookup yields CDR1 SNHLY and CDR2 FYNNEI. The CDR3 covers 14 residues. With 7 bases removed from V and 2 bases from J, the gap between germline ends came to 14 bases. The CDR3 bases are TGTGCCAGCACAAGGAACGCAGTAAACTATGGCTACACCTTC. This encodes CASTRNAVNYGYTF.

This clonotype was counted at least ten times. CDR3 nucleotides: TGTGCCACCATGGACAGTTACAATGAGCAGTTCTTC. Protein product: CATMDSYNEQFF. The chain is built from TRBV24-1 and TRBJ2-1; D possibly corresponds to TRBD1 (6 bases). The CDR3 spans 12 residues. Looked up from germline, CDR1 is KGHDR and CDR2 is SFDVKD. V lost 8 bases to trimming and J lost 4 bases, with 8 bases between them.

This clonotype was counted a few times. V and J are TRBV6-4 and TRBJ2-1; possible D gene TRBD1, 5 bases. The CDR3 totals 16 residues. Germline CDR1 MRHNA, CDR2 SNTAGT. V lost 3 bases and J lost 0, with 12 bases in between. The DNA of the CDR3 is TGTGCCAGCAGTGATCGACAGAAGAGCTCCTACAATGAGCAGTTCTTC. This gives the protein CASSDRQKSSYNEQFF.

In this sample, this clonotype turned up once. The V call is TRBV3-1, the J call TRBJ2-7; D is undetermined. The length of the CDR3 is 13 residues. V lost 3 bases to trimming and J lost 3 bases, with 9 bases between them. Germline loops: CDR1 LGHDT, CDR2 YNNKEL (reference sequence). Here the CDR3 reads CASSHSPLYEQYF. DNA for the CDR3: TGTGCCAGCAGCCATTCACCCCTCTACGAGCAGTACTTC.

This rearrangement joins TRBV7-9 to TRBJ2-7, with D perhaps matching TRBD1 (6 bases). Germline V gene lookup returns CDR1 SEHNR and CDR2 FQNEAQ (reference sequence). Trimming took off 4 bases at V and 3 bases at J, with 7 bases between the two ends. CDR3 length equals 12 residues. This CDR3 is CASSWDIYEQYF. Written as DNA, the CDR3 is TGTGCCAGCAGCTGGGACATCTACGAGCAGTACTTC.

The chain employs TRBV28 and TRBJ1-6; maybe TRBD1 (5 bases). V shed 6 bases and J shed 7 bases, with 13 bases lying between them. CDR3 length: 14 residues. Germline V CDR1 and CDR2: MDHEN, SYDVKM. CDR3 DNA sequence: TGTGCCAGCAGATCGACAGTGCGGAATTCACCCCTCCACTTT. It specifies CASRSTVRNSPLHF.

This sequence joins TRBV5-6 and TRBJ2-3; maybe TRBD1 (6 bases). The CDR3 has 15 residues. Germline-derived CDR1 and CDR2 are SGHDT and YYEEEE. The germline V and J ends were trimmed by 5 bases and 1 base, with 14 bases remaining between them. The CDR3 here is CASRSHREGTDTQYF. The CDR3 coding sequence is TGTGCCAGCAGATCCCACAGGGAAGGCACAGATACGCAGTATTTT. Full variable domain (remainder filled in from reference TRBV5-6 and TRBJ2-3): DAGVTQSPTHLIKTRGQQVTLRCSPKSGHDTVSWYQQALGQGPQFIFQYYEEEERQRGNFPDRFSGHQFPNYSSELNVNALLLGDSALYLCASRSHREGTDTQYFGPGTRLTVL.

This clonotype showed up just a few times. The chain links TRBV7-9 to TRBJ2-5, with D uncertain. V shed 7 bases and J shed 4 bases, with 7 bases lying between them. The CDR3 consists of 11 residues. Looked up from germline, CDR1 is SEHNR and CDR2 is FQNEAQ (reference sequence). CDR3 sequence (DNA): TGTGCCAGCACTGAAGGAGAGACCCAGTACTTC. It encodes CASTEGETQYF. Based on the CDR3 plus reference TRBV7-9 and TRBJ2-5, the full variable domain is DTGVSQNPRHKITKRGQNVTFRCDPISEHNRLYWYRQTLGQGPEFLTYFQNEAQLEKSRLLSDRFSAERPKGSFSTLEIQRTEQGDSAMYLCASTEGETQYFGPGTRLLVL.

This clonotype occurred many times. The J gene is TRBJ2-1, the V gene TRBV7-2; D possibly corresponds to TRBD1 (5 bases). V dropped 1 base and J dropped 3 bases, with 13 bases sitting between them. The length of the CDR3 is 16 residues. Per germline, CDR1 SGHTA and CDR2 FQGNSA. CDR3 bases: TGTGCCAGCAGCTTAGAATGGGGCGCGATCTACAATGAGCAGTTCTTC. Translated: CASSLEWGAIYNEQFF.

This clonotype has more than one count but fewer than ten. The J gene is TRBJ2-3, the V gene TRBV20-1; tentatively, D is TRBD2 (6 bases). The V end lost 6 bases, the J end lost 2 bases, and 21 bases lay between the germline ends. The CDR3 length is 16 residues. Germline V gene sequence: CDR1 DFQATT, CDR2 SNEGSKA (reference sequence). CDR3 residues: CSAPTPRRENTDTQYF. The CDR3 DNA reads as TGCAGTGCCCCGACCCCGCGGCGGGAAAACACAGATACGCAGTATTTT.

In its sample, this clonotype was seen many times. The J gene is TRBJ2-2, the V gene TRBV12-3 or TRBV12-4; D call uncertain. Trimming took 6 bases from V and 0 from J, leaving 11 bases between them. The CDR3 has 15 residues. CDR3 bases: TGTGCCAGCAGCTGGCTCTTTCCGAACACCGGGGAGCTGTTTTTT. Its translation is CASSWLFPNTGELFF.

The chain combines TRBV5-1 with TRBJ2-7; 7 bases line up with TRBD1. Germline V lookup: CDR1 SGHRS, CDR2 YFSETQ. The trim removed 4 bases at V and 0 bases at J, leaving 10 bases unmatched. The CDR3 totals 16 residues. The CDR3: CASSVGRGRGSYEQYF. For the CDR3, the DNA is TGCGCCAGCAGCGTTGGAAGGGGGCGCGGCTCCTACGAGCAGTACTTC. Supplemented by reference TRBV5-1 and TRBJ2-7, the full variable domain reads KAGVTQTPRYLIKTRGQQVTLSCSPISGHRSVSWYQQTPGQGLQFLFEYFSETQRNKGNFPGRFSGRQFSNSRSEMNVSTLELGDSALYLCASSVGRGRGSYEQYFGPGTRLTVT.

The chain links TRBV20-1 to TRBJ2-4; D ambiguous. Trimming stripped 1 base from V and 10 bases from J, with 8 bases between. The CDR3 extends over 11 amino acids. Germline V lookup: CDR1 DFQATT, CDR2 SNEGSKA (reference sequence). The CDR3 region is CSARVALIQYF. The CDR3 DNA is TGCAGTGCTAGAGTGGCTTTAATTCAGTACTTC.

This clonotype was seen a handful of times. The chain employs TRBV10-2 and TRBJ1-1, with D unresolved. The CDR3 covers 13 residues. The germline V and J ends were trimmed by 4 bases and 4 bases, with 10 bases remaining between them. The V gene's germline CDR1 is WSHSY and CDR2 SAAADI. CDR3 nucleotides: TGCGCCAGCAGTGTAGGGAAGATCACTGAAGCTTTCTTT. Its protein is CASSVGKITEAFF.

J is TRBJ1-4 and V is TRBV20-1; perhaps TRBD1 as D (5 bases). This CDR3 has 15 amino acids. Germline lookup yields CDR1 DFQATT and CDR2 SNEGSKA (reference sequence). V was pared by 3 bases and J by 7 bases, with 18 bases between. DNA of the CDR3: TGCAGTGCTAGGTACCCGACCACTAGGGGTGAAAAACTGTTTTTT. Protein: CSARYPTTRGEKLFF.

The rearrangement joins TRBV12-3 or TRBV12-4 to TRBJ2-3; TRBD2 is a possible D gene (7 bases). The V end was cut by 3 bases, the J end by 5 bases, with 15 bases between. This CDR3 comprises 15 residues. The CDR3: CASSFTGGRVDTQYF. CDR3 sequence (DNA): TGTGCCAGCAGTTTTACCGGGGGGCGTGTAGATACGCAGTATTTT.

There are a few counts of this clonotype. The gene calls are TRBV29-1 and TRBJ2-5; 7 bases match TRBD2. Germline V lookup: CDR1 SQVTM, CDR2 ANQGSEA. Germline trimming cut 3 bases from V and 2 bases from J; bases unmatched to any gene: 3. The CDR3 runs 13 residues. CDR3 nucleotide sequence: TGCAGCGTTGATGGGGGGGGGCAAGAGACCCAGTACTTC. Translated: CSVDGGGQETQYF.

This clonotype was seen a handful of times. The chain carries TRBV7-2 and TRBJ2-5; possible D gene TRBD1, 6 bases. V was shortened by 7 bases and J by 7 bases, with 22 bases between the two germline ends. CDR3 length equals 15 residues. The germline V gene has CDR1 SGHTA and CDR2 FQGNSA. The chain's CDR3 is CASIVVAGEPWTQYF. Written as DNA, the CDR3 is TGTGCCAGCATAGTGGTAGCAGGGGAGCCTTGGACCCAGTACTTC.

The genes are TRBV6-2 or TRBV6-3 and TRBJ1-5; TRBD1 agrees at 8 bases. The length of the CDR3 is 16 residues. The junction had 7 bases not matched to a gene; V was cut back by 5 bases and J by 1 base. Germline CDR1 reads MNHEY; CDR2 reads SVGEGT. This chain's CDR3 is CASSRTGKVSNQPQHF. The CDR3 DNA follows: TGTGCCAGCAGTAGGACAGGGAAGGTGAGCAATCAGCCCCAGCATTTT.

In its sample, this clonotype was seen a few times. V is TRBV7-2 and J is TRBJ2-7; TRBD2 matches 9 bases. Germline V lookup: CDR1 SGHTA, CDR2 FQGNSA. CDR3 length: 17 residues. Losses at the gene ends were 4 bases for V and 0 bases for J; bases not matched to a gene: 10. CDR3 bases: TGTGCCAGCAGCTCAGCCTACCCTAGCGGGGACTCCTACGAGCAGTACTTC. Translated: CASSSAYPSGDSYEQYF.

This chain connects TRBV6-1 to TRBJ1-3; D possibly corresponds to TRBD1 (5 bases). Germline assignment: CDR1 MNHNS and CDR2 SASEGT. The CDR3 has 15 residues. Trimming cost V 6 bases and J 0 bases, with 12 bases left between them. The CDR3 loop is CASSTDGGSGNTIYF. The CDR3 bases are TGTGCCAGCAGCACAGACGGGGGCTCTGGAAACACCATATATTTT.

This clonotype came up a few times. Its ends do not fully match the called genes, so a read error is possible. V is TRBV5-1 and J is TRBJ2-5; TRBD1 matches 7 bases. Germline V gene lookup returns CDR1 SGHRS and CDR2 YFSETQ. The CDR3 sequence is 14 residues long. CDR3 DNA: TGTGCCAGCAGTTTAAGACAGGGTGGAGAGACCCAGTACTTC. Its translation is CASSLRQGGETQYF.

Worth noting for this clonotype: A clone one base away is much larger, so this may be a read error. The chain recombines TRBV5-1 with TRBJ2-7; unclear D gene. The closer fit of TRBJ2-1 to the DNA end suggests the J call may be wrong. This CDR3 contains 14 residues. Germline V gene sequence: CDR1 SGHRS, CDR2 YFSETQ. The CDR3 sequence is CASSLVAGTYEQFF. CDR3 DNA sequence: TGCGCCAGCAGCTTGGTGGCAGGAACCTACGAGCAGTTCTTC.

This clonotype came up many times. The rearrangement uses TRBV28 and TRBJ1-5; no reliable D call. V was clipped by 5 bases and J by 4 bases, with 3 bases between them. The CDR3 extends over 11 amino acids. The germline gives CDR1 MDHEN, CDR2 SYDVKM. The chain's CDR3 is CASSLNQPQHF. The CDR3 bases are TGTGCCAGCAGTCTAAATCAGCCCCAGCATTTT.